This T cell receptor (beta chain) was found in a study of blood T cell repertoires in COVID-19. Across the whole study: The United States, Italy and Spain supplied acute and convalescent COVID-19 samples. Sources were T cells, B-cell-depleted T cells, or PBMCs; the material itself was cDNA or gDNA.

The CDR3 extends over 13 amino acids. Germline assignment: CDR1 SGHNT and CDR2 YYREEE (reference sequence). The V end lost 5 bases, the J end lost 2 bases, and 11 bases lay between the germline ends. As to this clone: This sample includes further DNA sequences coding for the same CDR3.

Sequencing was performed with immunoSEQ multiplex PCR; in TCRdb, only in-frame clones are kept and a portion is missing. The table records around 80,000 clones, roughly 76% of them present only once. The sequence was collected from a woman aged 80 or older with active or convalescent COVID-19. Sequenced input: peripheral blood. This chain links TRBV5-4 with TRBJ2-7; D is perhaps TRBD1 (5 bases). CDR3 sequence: CASSLDRAYEQYF. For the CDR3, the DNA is TGTGCCAGCAGTCTAGACAGAGCCTACGAGCAGTACTTC. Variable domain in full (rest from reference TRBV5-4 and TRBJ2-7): ETGVTQSPTHLIKTRGQQVTLRCSSQSGHNTVSWYQQALGQGPQFIFQYYREEENGRGNFPPRFSGLQFPNYSSELNVNALELDDSALYLCASSLDRAYEQYFGPGTRLTVT.